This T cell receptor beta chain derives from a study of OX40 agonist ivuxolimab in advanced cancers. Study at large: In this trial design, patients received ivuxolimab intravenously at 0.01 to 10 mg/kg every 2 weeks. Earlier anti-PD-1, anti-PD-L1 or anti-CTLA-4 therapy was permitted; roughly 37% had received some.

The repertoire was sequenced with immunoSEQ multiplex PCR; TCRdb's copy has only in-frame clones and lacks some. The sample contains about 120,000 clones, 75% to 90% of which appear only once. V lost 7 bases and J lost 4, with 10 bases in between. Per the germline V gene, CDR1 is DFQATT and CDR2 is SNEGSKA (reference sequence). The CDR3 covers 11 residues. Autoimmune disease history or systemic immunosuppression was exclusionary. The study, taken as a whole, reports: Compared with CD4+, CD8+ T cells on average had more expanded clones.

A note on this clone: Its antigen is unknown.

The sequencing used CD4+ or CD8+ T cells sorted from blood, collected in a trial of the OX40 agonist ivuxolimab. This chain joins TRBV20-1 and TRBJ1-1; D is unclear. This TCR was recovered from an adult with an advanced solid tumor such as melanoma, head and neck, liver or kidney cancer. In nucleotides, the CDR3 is TGCAGTGAAGGAGGTATCACTGAAGCTTTCTTT. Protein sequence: CSEGGITEAFF.